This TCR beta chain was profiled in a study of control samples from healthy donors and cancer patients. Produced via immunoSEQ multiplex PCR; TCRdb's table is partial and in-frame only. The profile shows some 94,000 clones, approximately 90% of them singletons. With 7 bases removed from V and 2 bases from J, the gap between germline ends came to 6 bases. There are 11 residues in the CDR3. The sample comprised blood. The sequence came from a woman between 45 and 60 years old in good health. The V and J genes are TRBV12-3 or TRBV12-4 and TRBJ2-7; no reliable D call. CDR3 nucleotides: TGTGCCAGCACCTCGACCTACGAGCAGTACTTC. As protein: CASTSTYEQYF.